Listed here are 28 T cell receptor beta chains from one sample, sequenced in a study of Ad26.COV2.S vaccination and SARS-CoV-2 variants. Clones were sequenced by immunoSEQ multiplex PCR, and TCRdb holds only the in-frame ones, with some missing. The table has around 450,000 clones, 80% to 95% seen once. This sample's treatment: some 20 received Ad26.COV2.S at low or high dose, single or two shots; roughly 5 received placebo; per-sample allocation not given. Collection of the samples took place on day 63 after the first injection of vaccine or placebo. The source was peripheral blood, collected in a trial of Ad26.COV2.S vaccine versus placebo. The receptor source for this set is a person aged 18-60 years who received the Ad26.COV2.S COVID-19 vaccine or a placebo.

The chain employs TRBV12-3 or TRBV12-4 and TRBJ1-4; D is undetermined. V lost 6 bases and J lost 4, with 6 bases in between. This CDR3 has 12 residues. CDR3 sequence (DNA): TGTGCCAGCAGGTTGATTAATGAAAAACTGTTTTTT. Its protein is CASRLINEKLFF.

The V gene is TRBV9, the J gene TRBJ2-1; 11 nucleotides match TRBD2. V dropped 3 bases and J dropped 5; count of bases not matched to a gene: 4. In germline, CDR1 is SGDLS, CDR2 YYNGEE. This CDR3 region has 15 residues. The CDR3 is CASSEGLAENNEQFF. Here the CDR3 DNA reads TGTGCCAGCAGCGAGGGACTAGCGGAAAACAATGAGCAGTTCTTC.

The CDR3 nucleotides read TGTGCCAGTAGTTCACCCGGAGGGCCGGGAGATACGCAGTATTTT. Protein: CASSSPGGPGDTQYF. The chain joins TRBV19 to TRBJ2-3; D is perhaps TRBD2 (6 bases). V lost 5 bases and J 5 bases, leaving 17 bases between the germline ends. CDR1 and CDR2 from the germline V gene are LNHDA and SQIVND (reference sequence). CDR3 length: 15 amino acids.

The chain carries TRBV4-3 and TRBJ2-5, with TRBD2 identical over 9 bases. CDR3 length: 15 residues. Germline CDR1 and CDR2: LGHNA and YSLEER. The V gene end was trimmed by 1 base and the J gene end by 3 bases; junction bases not matched to a gene: 3. The CDR3 is CASSQGVAGEETQYF. The CDR3 nucleotides are TGCGCCAGCAGCCAAGGAGTAGCGGGAGAAGAGACCCAGTACTTC.

This clone has only a few counts. The chain is built from TRBV25-1 and TRBJ1-1; no clear D gene. The CDR3 loop spans 16 amino acids. Trimming took 1 base from V and 2 from J, leaving 14 bases between them. Germline assignment: CDR1 MGHDK and CDR2 SYGVNS. In nucleotides, the CDR3 is TGTGCCAGCAGTGAATGGTACACCCTTCCAAACACTGAAGCTTTCTTT. It yields the protein CASSEWYTLPNTEAFF.

The chain uses TRBV28 and TRBJ1-3, with 12 bases matching TRBD1. CDR1 is MDHEN, CDR2 SYDVKM, per germline. The CDR3 consists of 18 residues. V dropped 4 bases and J dropped 5; count of bases not matched to a gene: 12. The CDR3 sequence: CASSWDRGRKIKRNTIYF. CDR3 DNA: TGTGCCAGCAGTTGGGACAGGGGGCGAAAAATTAAGAGAAACACCATATATTTT.

This clone was observed once. CDR3 nucleotide sequence: TGTGCCAGCAGACTCGGACTAGGCACCGGGGAGCTGTTTTTT. This encodes CASRLGLGTGELFF. This sequence joins TRBV6-5 and TRBJ2-2; 7 nucleotides match TRBD2. Trimming cost V 6 bases and J 4 bases; bases outside gene matches: 5. The CDR3 is 14 residues long. Germline-derived CDR1 and CDR2 are MNHEY and SVGAGI.

Ten or more counts support this clone. This chain connects TRBV11-2 to TRBJ2-7; 9 nucleotides agree with TRBD1. The trim removed 5 bases at V and 4 bases at J, leaving 15 bases unmatched. Germline CDR1 reads SGHAT; CDR2 reads FQNNGV. This CDR3 is built from 17 residues. CDR3 bases: TGTGCCAGCAGCACGTCCGGGACAGGGTTCAATGATTACGAGCAGTACTTC. Amino acids: CASSTSGTGFNDYEQYF.

V and J are TRBV7-2 and TRBJ2-1; D might be TRBD2 (6 bases). Between the trimmed V and J ends, which lost 5 bases and 8 bases, there was a span of 16 bases. Germline V lookup: CDR1 SGHTA, CDR2 FQGNSA. The CDR3 covers 14 residues. The CDR3 sequence: CASSNKGLSDEQFF. CDR3 DNA: TGTGCCAGCAGCAACAAGGGACTCTCAGATGAGCAGTTCTTC.

This sequence joins TRBV19 and TRBJ1-4; the D gene is possibly TRBD1 (5 bases). In germline, CDR1 is LNHDA, CDR2 SQIVND (reference sequence). V gave up 5 bases and J gave up 7 bases, with 17 bases separating them. The CDR3 covers 15 residues. The CDR3 loop reads CASSQGLYKIEKLFF. CDR3 in DNA: TGTGCCAGTAGTCAGGGTTTATATAAGATTGAAAAACTGTTTTTT.

CDR3 protein: CASSLTGSNTEAFF. Written as DNA, the CDR3 is TGTGCCAGCAGTTTGACAGGGTCGAACACTGAAGCTTTCTTT. This chain connects TRBV28 to TRBJ1-1, with 7 nucleotides matching TRBD1. Per the germline V gene, CDR1 is MDHEN and CDR2 is SYDVKM. The CDR3 is 14 amino acids. The trim removed 3 bases at V and 1 base at J, leaving 2 bases unmatched.

V gene TRBV7-2 combines with J gene TRBJ2-3; weak D call: TRBD1 (6 bases). The CDR3 sequence is 16 residues long. The V gene's germline CDR1 is SGHTA and CDR2 FQGNSA. V lost 4 bases to trimming and J lost 2 bases, with 16 bases between them. The CDR3 DNA sequence: TGTGCCAGCAGCTCGTATACGACAGGACTCACAGATACGCAGTATTTT. It specifies CASSSYTTGLTDTQYF.

J is TRBJ2-1 and V is TRBV4-2; 12 positions match TRBD2. Germline CDR1 and CDR2: LGHNA and YNFKEQ. The J segment lost 0 bases and the V segment lost 4 bases, leaving 13 bases of the junction unmatched. CDR3 length: 20 amino acids. The CDR3 sequence: CASSPTGGTSGLSSYNEQFF. In DNA form, the CDR3 reads TGTGCCAGCAGCCCCACAGGGGGGACTAGCGGGTTGAGCTCCTACAATGAGCAGTTCTTC.

The chain links TRBV27 to TRBJ1-1, with 7 bases matching TRBD1. The junction had 1 base not matched to a gene; V was cut back by 2 bases and J by 1 base. CDR1 is MNHEY and CDR2 is SMNVEV in the germline V gene (reference sequence). There are 14 residues in the CDR3. CDR3 sequence: CASSLAGGNTEAFF. As DNA, the CDR3 is TGTGCCAGCAGTTTAGCAGGGGGGAACACTGAAGCTTTCTTT.

The chain has TRBV27 and TRBJ1-6, with unresolved D. The germline gives CDR1 MNHEY, CDR2 SMNVEV (reference sequence). CDR3 length equals 14 residues. Trimming shortened V by 3 bases and J by 4 bases, and 7 bases separated the two germline ends. The CDR3 coding sequence is TGTGCCAGCAGTTTGACACTTTATAATTCACCCCTCCACTTT. Its translation is CASSLTLYNSPLHF.

The J gene is TRBJ2-1, the V gene TRBV5-8; 7 nucleotides agree with TRBD2. CDR3 length equals 19 residues. CDR1 and CDR2 from the germline V gene are SGHTS and YDEGEE. The J segment lost 5 bases and the V segment lost 0 bases, leaving 17 bases of the junction unmatched. Here the CDR3 reads CASSLAYLTREYPHNEQFF. CDR3 in DNA: TGTGCCAGCAGCTTGGCCTACCTAACGCGGGAGTATCCGCACAATGAGCAGTTCTTC.

The chain employs TRBV7-2 and TRBJ2-3; either TRBD1 or TRBD2 may supply D (5 bases each). CDR1 is SGHTA, CDR2 FQGNSA, per germline. V was pared by 2 bases and J by 0 bases, with 9 bases between. CDR3 size: 15 residues. This chain's CDR3 is CASSLLGDSTDTQYF. Written as DNA, the CDR3 is TGTGCCAGCAGCTTACTCGGGGACAGCACAGATACGCAGTATTTT.

V gene TRBV18 combines with J gene TRBJ2-7; D is undetermined. V gave up 3 bases and J gave up 0 bases, with 15 bases separating them. Germline CDR1 reads KGHSH; CDR2 reads LQKENI. The CDR3 loop spans 16 amino acids. The CDR3 loop is CASSPTYSHRSYEQYF. The CDR3 DNA is TGTGCCAGCTCACCGACGTACAGCCACCGCTCCTACGAGCAGTACTTC.

The V call is TRBV18, the J call TRBJ2-3, with unresolved D. The germline V and J ends were trimmed by 3 bases and 2 bases, with 12 bases remaining between them. Germline CDR1 and CDR2: KGHSH and LQKENI. The CDR3 length is 15 residues. CDR3: CASSPTQEPTDTQYF. In DNA form, the CDR3 reads TGTGCCAGCTCACCGACTCAAGAACCCACAGATACGCAGTATTTT.

The V gene is TRBV11-1, the J gene TRBJ2-7, with D possibly called TRBD1 or TRBD2 (5 bases each). V dropped 4 bases and J dropped 5 bases, with 15 bases sitting between them. CDR1 and CDR2 (germline): SGHAT, FQDESV (reference sequence). This CDR3 is built from 14 residues. The CDR3 spells CASSSRDRRDEQYF. For the CDR3, the DNA is TGTGCCAGCAGCTCCCGGGACCGCCGCGACGAGCAGTACTTC.

The V call is TRBV30, the J call TRBJ1-1, with a possible D match to TRBD1 (6 bases). The CDR3 consists of 13 residues. Looked up from germline, CDR1 is GTSNPN and CDR2 is SVGIG (reference sequence). The V end lost 5 bases, the J end lost 3 bases, and 13 bases lay between the germline ends. The CDR3 coding sequence is TGTGCCTGGGCGGGGGGGCGCGACACTGAAGCTTTCTTT. Translated, it gives CAWAGGRDTEAFF.

This rearrangement joins TRBV5-1 to TRBJ2-3; 10 positions agree with TRBD2. The length of the CDR3 is 14 residues. Germline assignment: CDR1 SGHRS and CDR2 YFSETQ. V shed 4 bases and J 3 bases; nucleotides not matched to a gene: 2. The DNA for the CDR3 is TGCGCCAGCAGCCAGACTAGCGGGACAGATACGCAGTATTTT. Its protein product is CASSQTSGTDTQYF. Drawing the rest from reference TRBV5-1 and TRBJ2-3, the complete variable domain is KAGVTQTPRYLIKTRGQQVTLSCSPISGHRSVSWYQQTPGQGLQFLFEYFSETQRNKGNFPGRFSGRQFSNSRSEMNVSTLELGDSALYLCASSQTSGTDTQYFGPGTRLTVL.

The chain has TRBV10-3 and TRBJ1-5, with D hard to call. Germline V gene lookup returns CDR1 ENHRY and CDR2 SYGVKD. The CDR3 length is 14 residues. The germline V and J ends were trimmed by 2 bases and 3 bases, with 8 bases remaining between them. This CDR3 reads CAISEGRINQPQHF. CDR3 coding DNA: TGTGCCATCAGTGAGGGGCGTATCAATCAGCCCCAGCATTTT.

The V gene is TRBV9, the J gene TRBJ2-3; 8 nucleotides agree with TRBD2. The V and J ends lost 0 bases and 2 bases, in that order; junction bases with no gene match: 11. This CDR3 contains 18 residues. Germline V lookup: CDR1 SGDLS, CDR2 YYNGEE. In DNA form, the CDR3 reads TGTGCCAGCAGCGTAGAGTCCAGCGGGAGCCTTCTCACAGATACGCAGTATTTT. This translates into CASSVESSGSLLTDTQYF.

J is TRBJ2-7 and V is TRBV15, with D perhaps TRBD2 (6 bases). Germline lookup yields CDR1 LNHNV and CDR2 YYDKDF (reference sequence). The V end lost 1 base, the J end lost 0 bases, and 13 bases lay between the germline ends. This CDR3 has 16 amino acids. The CDR3 loop reads CATSRGWGEPSYEQYF. The CDR3 nucleotides are TGTGCCACCAGCAGAGGTTGGGGGGAACCCTCCTACGAGCAGTACTTC. The full variable domain, rest sourced from reference TRBV15 and TRBJ2-7, is DAMVIQNPRYQVTQFGKPVTLSCSQTLNHNVMYWYQQKSSQAPKLLFHYYDKDFNNEADTPDNFQSRRPNTSFCFLDIRSPGLGDTAMYLCATSRGWGEPSYEQYFGPGTRLTVT.

The gene calls are TRBV5-4 and TRBJ1-1; 9 nucleotides line up with TRBD1. The CDR3 has 13 residues. CDR1 is SGHNT, CDR2 YYREEE, per germline (reference sequence). V lost 4 bases, J lost 5 bases, and 3 bases stayed unmatched. The CDR3 region has the DNA TGTGCCAGCAGCCGACAGGGGGTGACTGAAGCTTTCTTT. Translating gives CASSRQGVTEAFF.

The genes are TRBV30 and TRBJ1-2; a weak D match, TRBD1 (5 bases). Germline V gene data show CDR1 as GTSNPN and CDR2 as SVGIG (reference sequence). Between the trimmed V and J ends, which lost 0 bases and 4 bases, there was a span of 12 bases. This CDR3 region has 14 residues. CDR3 in amino acids: CAWSVGGALYGYTF. The DNA for the CDR3 is TGTGCCTGGAGTGTAGGAGGGGCCCTCTATGGCTACACCTTC.

This clone was observed a single time. The chain couples TRBV30 to TRBJ2-1; TRBD2 aligns across 8 bases. Germline V CDR1 and CDR2: GTSNPN, SVGIG (reference sequence). CDR3 length equals 14 residues. With 6 bases clipped from V and 6 bases from J, the junction kept 10 bases outside the gene matches. The CDR3 sequence: CACQRESFVNEQFF. As DNA, the CDR3 is TGTGCCTGTCAGCGGGAGTCGTTTGTCAATGAGCAGTTCTTC.